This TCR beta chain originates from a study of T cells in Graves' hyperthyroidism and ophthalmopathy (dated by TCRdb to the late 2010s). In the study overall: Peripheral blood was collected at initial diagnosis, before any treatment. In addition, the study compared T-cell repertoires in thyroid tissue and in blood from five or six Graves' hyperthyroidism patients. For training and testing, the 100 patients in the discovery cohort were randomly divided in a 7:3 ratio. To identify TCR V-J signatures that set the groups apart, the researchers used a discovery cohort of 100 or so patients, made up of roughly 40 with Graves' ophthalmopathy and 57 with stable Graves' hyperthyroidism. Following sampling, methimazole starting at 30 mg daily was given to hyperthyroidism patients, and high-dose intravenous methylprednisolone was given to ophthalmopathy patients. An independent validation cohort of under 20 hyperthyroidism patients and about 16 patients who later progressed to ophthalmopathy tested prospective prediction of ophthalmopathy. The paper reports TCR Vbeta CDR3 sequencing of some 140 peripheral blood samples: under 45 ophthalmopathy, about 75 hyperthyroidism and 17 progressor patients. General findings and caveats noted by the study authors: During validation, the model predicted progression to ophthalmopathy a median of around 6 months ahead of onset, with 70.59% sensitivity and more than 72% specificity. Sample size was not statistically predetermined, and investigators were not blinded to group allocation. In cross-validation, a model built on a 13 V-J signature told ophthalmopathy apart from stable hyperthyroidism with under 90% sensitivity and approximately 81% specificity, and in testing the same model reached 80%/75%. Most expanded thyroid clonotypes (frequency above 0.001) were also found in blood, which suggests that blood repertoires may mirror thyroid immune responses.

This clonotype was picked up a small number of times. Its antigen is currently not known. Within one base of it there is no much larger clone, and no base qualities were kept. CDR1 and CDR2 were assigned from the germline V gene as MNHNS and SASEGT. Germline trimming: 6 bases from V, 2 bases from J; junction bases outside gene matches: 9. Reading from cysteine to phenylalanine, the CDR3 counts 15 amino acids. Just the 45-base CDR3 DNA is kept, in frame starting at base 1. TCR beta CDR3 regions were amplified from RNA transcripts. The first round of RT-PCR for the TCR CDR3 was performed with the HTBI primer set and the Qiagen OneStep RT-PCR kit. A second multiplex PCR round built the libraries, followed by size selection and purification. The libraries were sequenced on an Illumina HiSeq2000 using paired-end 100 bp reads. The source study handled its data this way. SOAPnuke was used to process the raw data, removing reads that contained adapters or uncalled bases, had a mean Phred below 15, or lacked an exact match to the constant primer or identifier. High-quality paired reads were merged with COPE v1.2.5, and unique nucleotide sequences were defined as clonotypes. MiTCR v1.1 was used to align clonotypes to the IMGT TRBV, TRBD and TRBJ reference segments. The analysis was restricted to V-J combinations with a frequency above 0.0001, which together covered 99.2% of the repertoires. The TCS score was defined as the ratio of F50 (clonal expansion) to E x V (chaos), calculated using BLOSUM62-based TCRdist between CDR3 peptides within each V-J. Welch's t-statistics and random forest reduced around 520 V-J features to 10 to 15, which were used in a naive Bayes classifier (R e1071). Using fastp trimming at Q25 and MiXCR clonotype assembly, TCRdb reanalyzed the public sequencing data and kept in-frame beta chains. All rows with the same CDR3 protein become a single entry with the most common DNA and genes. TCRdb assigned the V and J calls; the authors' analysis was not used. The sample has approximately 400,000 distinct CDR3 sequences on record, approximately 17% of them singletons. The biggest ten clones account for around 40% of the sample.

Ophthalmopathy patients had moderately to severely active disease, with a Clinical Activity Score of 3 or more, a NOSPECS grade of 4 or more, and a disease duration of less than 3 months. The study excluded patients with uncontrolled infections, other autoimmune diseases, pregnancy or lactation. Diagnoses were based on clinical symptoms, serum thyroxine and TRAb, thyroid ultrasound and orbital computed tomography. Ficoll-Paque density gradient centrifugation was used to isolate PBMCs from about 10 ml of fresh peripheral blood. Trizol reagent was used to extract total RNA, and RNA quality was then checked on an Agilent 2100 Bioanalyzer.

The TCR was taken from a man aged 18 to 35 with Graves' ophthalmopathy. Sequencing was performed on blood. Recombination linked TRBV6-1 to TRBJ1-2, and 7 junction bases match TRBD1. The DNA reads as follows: TGTGCCAGCAGACTCACAGGGGTGTCCAACTATGGCTACACCTTC. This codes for CASRLTGVSNYGYTF.